This TCR beta chain is from a study of response to subunit inactivated influenza vaccine. Findings and caveats of the study: With each seasonal influenza vaccination, the authors suggested, few new T cells are recruited.

MiXCR was run by TCRdb on the RT-PCR reads, yielding one entry per CDR3 protein. The sample comprises some 160,000 distinct CDR3 sequences, roughly a tenth of which are singletons, and roughly an eighth rests with the top ten. This clonotype has just a few counts. Antigen: not known. The sequence was collected from a man aged 50 to 60 who received an inactivated influenza vaccine. The sample here was non-naive T cells sorted from PBMCs, taken about 6 weeks after vaccination.

The CDR3 DNA sequence: TGTGCCATCAGTCTGACTAGCGCCGTGGGGGAGCTGTTTTTT. Translation: CAISLTSAVGELFF. This chain links TRBV10-3 with TRBJ2-2, with 8 nucleotides matching TRBD2. Germline V gene lookup returns CDR1 ENHRY and CDR2 SYGVKD. V gave up 5 bases and J gave up 8 bases; unmatched junction bases: 7. This CDR3 region has 14 residues.